Each of the 20 T cell receptor beta chains below was sequenced from the same sample in a study of early T cells in non-severe SARS-CoV-2 infection. TCRdb reanalysed the 5' RACE reads using MiXCR and keeps one entry per CDR3 protein. The table shows around 98,000 distinct CDR3 sequences, with 11% occurring only once. The sequenced sample was whole blood. These receptor sequences come from an adult who was a healthcare worker with PCR-confirmed SARS-CoV-2 infection or an uninfected control (not recorded which).

Many counts were recorded for this clonotype. This chain links TRBV12-3 or TRBV12-4 with TRBJ2-6; D gene unclear. V shed 1 base and J shed 0 bases, with 4 bases lying between them. The CDR3 runs to 15 residues. This CDR3 reads CASSLDSSGANVLTF. CDR3 coding DNA: TGTGCCAGCAGTTTAGACAGCTCTGGGGCCAACGTCCTGACTTTC.

This chain uses TRBV7-9 with TRBJ2-1, with 13 bases matching TRBD2. Trimming took 5 bases from V and 5 from J; bases not matched to a gene: 6. The V gene's germline CDR1 is SEHNR and CDR2 FQNEAQ (reference sequence). The CDR3 extends over 16 amino acids. The CDR3 reads CASSGGLAGTHNEQFF. The CDR3 region has the DNA TGTGCCAGCAGCGGGGGACTAGCGGGAACCCACAATGAGCAGTTCTTC. Full variable domain (outside the CDR3, taken from reference TRBV7-9 and TRBJ2-1): DTGVSQNPRHKITKRGQNVTFRCDPISEHNRLYWYRQTLGQGPEFLTYFQNEAQLEKSRLLSDRFSAERPKGSFSTLEIQRTEQGDSAMYLCASSGGLAGTHNEQFFGPGTRLTVL.

This clonotype was seen more than once but under ten times. J is TRBJ2-1 and V is TRBV18; possibly TRBD2 for D (6 bases). Germline V gene data show CDR1 as KGHSH and CDR2 as LQKENI. V was shortened by 8 bases and J by 3 bases, with 26 bases between the two germline ends. This CDR3 is 18 amino acids long. CDR3 sequence: CASRTERARLRNYNEQFF. Here the CDR3 DNA reads TGTGCCAGCCGTACCGAGCGGGCAAGATTACGAAACTACAATGAGCAGTTCTTC.

This clonotype was found many times. This rearrangement joins TRBV28 to TRBJ1-5; TRBD1 might be the D (6 bases). Germline values: CDR1 MDHEN, CDR2 SYDVKM. The CDR3 is made up of 16 amino acids. V was trimmed by 3 bases and J by 0 bases, leaving 12 bases between them. The CDR3 DNA is TGTGCCAGCAGTTTGGGGACACAGTATAGCAATCAGCCCCAGCATTTT. This codes for CASSLGTQYSNQPQHF.

At least ten counts were recorded for this clonotype. This chain connects TRBV2 to TRBJ1-1, with a possible D match to TRBD1 (5 bases). This CDR3 is built from 13 residues. Deletions cut 10 bases from V and 0 bases from J, with 12 bases between. Germline-derived CDR1 and CDR2 are SNHLY and FYNNEI. CDR3 DNA sequence: TGTGCCACTTCGGGGGAGGTGAACACTGAAGCTTTCTTT. Its translation is CATSGEVNTEAFF.

This clonotype was counted between two and nine times. This chain links TRBV9 with TRBJ2-1; tentatively, D is TRBD1 (6 bases). There are 15 residues in the CDR3. Trimming cost V 4 bases and J 2 bases, with 13 bases left between them. CDR1 and CDR2 (germline): SGDLS, YYNGEE. This CDR3 reads CASSPVQGPYNEQFF. Written as DNA, the CDR3 is TGTGCCAGCAGCCCCGTCCAGGGGCCCTACAATGAGCAGTTCTTC. The full variable domain, completed using reference TRBV9 and TRBJ2-1, is DSGVTQTPKHLITATGQRVTLRCSPRSGDLSVYWYQQSLDQGLQFLIQYYNGEERAKGNILERFSAQQFPDLHSELNLSSLELGDSALYFCASSPVQGPYNEQFFGPGTRLTVL.

This clonotype was recorded at least ten times. The chain recombines TRBV12-3 or TRBV12-4 with TRBJ2-2; D uncertain. With 6 bases removed from V and 1 base from J, the gap between germline ends came to 12 bases. The CDR3 covers 15 residues. CDR3 residues: CASSPSNRNTGELFF. The DNA of the CDR3 is TGTGCCAGCAGCCCCTCAAACAGGAACACCGGGGAGCTGTTTTTT.

The chain recombines TRBV12-3 or TRBV12-4 with TRBJ1-1, with D possibly TRBD1 on 5 matching bases. Trimming left V 7 bases short and J 4 bases short, with 16 bases between. The CDR3 loop spans 14 amino acids. The CDR3 here is CASTSGVWSTEAFF. CDR3 DNA: TGTGCCAGCACCTCGGGGGTATGGAGCACTGAAGCTTTCTTT.

This clonotype was seen a handful of times. The CDR3 coding sequence is TGTGCCAGCAGCACCCGGACTAGCGGGGGCACCGGGGAGCTGTTTTTT. This translates into CASSTRTSGGTGELFF. This rearrangement joins TRBV5-4 to TRBJ2-2; TRBD2 agrees at 13 bases. This CDR3 is built from 16 residues. Germline trimming cut 4 bases from V and 4 bases from J; bases unmatched to any gene: 4. The germline V gene encodes CDR1 SGHNT and CDR2 YYREEE (reference sequence).

This clonotype was picked up many times. V usage is TRBV19 and J usage is TRBJ2-5; D perhaps matches TRBD2 (7 bases). CDR3 length: 16 residues. V was cut by 1 base and J by 5 bases, with 17 bases left in between. CDR1 is LNHDA, CDR2 SQIVND, per germline (reference sequence). CDR3 DNA sequence: TGTGCCAGTAGTATAGTCCTGGGGGGGGCTATCGAGACCCAGTACTTC. Encoded protein: CASSIVLGGAIETQYF.

This clonotype has at least ten counts. This rearrangement joins TRBV6-2 or TRBV6-3 to TRBJ1-1, with TRBD1 as a possible D gene (5 bases). The CDR3 runs 17 residues. CDR1 is MNHEY, CDR2 SVGEGT, per germline. The V end lost 5 bases, the J end lost 1 base, and 20 bases lay between the germline ends. The chain's CDR3 is CASSRGTLIPGNTEAFF. The CDR3, as DNA: TGTGCCAGCAGTCGAGGGACCCTCATACCCGGGAACACTGAAGCTTTCTTT.

This clonotype was observed a handful of times. The genes are TRBV3-1 and TRBJ2-7; no clear D. The CDR3 sequence is 15 residues long. Trimming removed 1 base at V and 2 bases at J, with 12 bases between. Germline V lookup: CDR1 LGHDT, CDR2 YNNKEL (reference sequence). CDR3 bases: TGTGCCAGCAGCCAAGGTTTCCAGGCTACCTACGAGCAGTACTTC. This sequence encodes CASSQGFQATYEQYF.

The sample holds a few counts of this clonotype. The chain uses TRBV12-3 or TRBV12-4 and TRBJ2-7, with 8 nucleotides matching TRBD2. Trimming at V came to 2 bases and at J to 5 bases, leaving 5 bases not matched to a gene. The CDR3 totals 14 residues. The CDR3 is CASSLSGGGHEQYF. CDR3 sequence (DNA): TGTGCCAGCAGTTTAAGCGGGGGAGGCCACGAGCAGTACTTC.

The chain joins TRBV24-1 to TRBJ2-1; D possibly corresponds to TRBD1 (5 bases). Deletions cut 5 bases from V and 2 bases from J, with 12 bases between. The CDR3 loop spans 15 amino acids. Germline CDR1 KGHDR, CDR2 SFDVKD. The CDR3 loop is CATSGPLDTYNEQFF. The CDR3 DNA sequence: TGTGCCACCAGTGGTCCCCTGGACACCTACAATGAGCAGTTCTTC.

In this sample, this clonotype turned up many times. The chain is built from TRBV6-5 and TRBJ1-5; TRBD1 aligns across 8 bases. Trimming cost V 2 bases and J 5 bases; bases outside gene matches: 2. Looked up from germline, CDR1 is MNHEY and CDR2 is SVGAGI. The CDR3 spans 14 residues. CDR3 region: CASSYDRGYQPQHF. The DNA for the CDR3 is TGTGCCAGCAGTTACGACAGGGGCTATCAGCCCCAGCATTTT.

The sample holds a few counts of this clonotype. The J gene is TRBJ2-7, the V gene TRBV20-1; perhaps TRBD2 as D (5 bases). This CDR3 contains 12 residues. Germline V gene lookup returns CDR1 DFQATT and CDR2 SNEGSKA (reference sequence). V dropped 7 bases and J dropped 0 bases, with 10 bases sitting between them. CDR3 in amino acids: CSGGIGSYEQYF. Here the CDR3 DNA reads TGCAGTGGAGGGATCGGCTCCTACGAGCAGTACTTC.

This clonotype turned up a few times. This chain uses TRBV5-1 with TRBJ2-5, with 7 bases fitting TRBD2. V dropped 0 bases and J dropped 2; count of bases not matched to a gene: 4. The germline CDR1 and CDR2 sequences are SGHRS and YFSETQ. The length of the CDR3 is 15 residues. CDR3 in DNA: TGCGCCAGCAGCTTGGGACAGCGGGGACAAGAGACCCAGTACTTC. Translation gives CASSLGQRGQETQYF.

The chain employs TRBV5-1 and TRBJ1-5; D not resolved. CDR3 length: 14 residues. Germline V gene lookup returns CDR1 SGHRS and CDR2 YFSETQ. Trimming took 0 bases from V and 5 from J, leaving 9 bases between them. The CDR3 is CASSLEAGDQPQHF. CDR3 nucleotides: TGCGCCAGCAGCTTGGAGGCCGGAGATCAGCCCCAGCATTTT.

This clonotype was counted at least ten times. V is TRBV12-3 or TRBV12-4 and J is TRBJ1-1; maybe TRBD1 (6 bases). V lost 6 bases and J 8 bases, leaving 16 bases between the germline ends. This CDR3 region has 13 residues. In DNA form, the CDR3 reads TGTGCCAGCAGCCCCCTTACAGGGAAAGAAGCTTTCTTT. It yields the protein CASSPLTGKEAFF.

The genes are TRBV9 and TRBJ1-1; 8 nucleotides line up with TRBD1. CDR1 is SGDLS, CDR2 YYNGEE, per germline. The ends lost 4 bases at V and 0 bases at J; junction bases unmatched: 8. CDR3 length: 16 residues. The CDR3 bases are TGTGCCAGCAGCCCCCAGGGGGCTCGTATGAACACTGAAGCTTTCTTT. Translated, it gives CASSPQGARMNTEAFF.